The 4 T cell receptor beta chains given below trace back to one sample, sequenced in a study of T cell changes during pregnancy in multiple sclerosis. Only in-frame clones appear in the TCRdb table, and some are missing; sequencing was by immunoSEQ multiplex PCR. Of about 50,000 clones listed, about nine tenths are singletons. The material sequenced was CD4+ T cells from peripheral blood mononuclear cells, taken after pregnancy. These receptors all stem from a female donor in good health, enrolled as a control in a pregnancy study.

The V gene is TRBV11-2, the J gene TRBJ2-2; TRBD2 is a possible D gene (5 bases). Germline CDR1 reads SGHAT; CDR2 reads FQNNGV. This CDR3 comprises 16 residues. V lost 4 bases to trimming and J lost 6 bases, with 18 bases between them. Here the CDR3 reads CASSSLEGWVAGELFF. The CDR3 nucleotides are TGTGCCAGCAGCTCCCTTGAGGGTTGGGTCGCCGGGGAGCTGTTTTTT. The complete variable domain, with remaining parts taken from reference TRBV11-2 and TRBJ2-2, reads EAGVAQSPRYKIIEKRQSVAFWCNPISGHATLYWYQQILGQGPKLLIQFQNNGVVDDSQLPKDRFSAERLKGVDSTLKIQPAKLEDSAVYLCASSSLEGWVAGELFFGEGSRLTVL.

The chain couples TRBV6-1 to TRBJ2-3; tentative D call: TRBD2 (6 bases). Looked up from germline, CDR1 is MNHNS and CDR2 is SASEGT. Trimming shortened V by 9 bases and J by 2 bases, and 18 bases separated the two germline ends. This CDR3 comprises 15 residues. CDR3 nucleotides: TGTGCCAGTGCGTCTGGCTGGGGGGTCACAGATACGCAGTATTTT. Residues: CASASGWGVTDTQYF.

This chain uses TRBV5-6 with TRBJ2-7; D gene ambiguous. The CDR3 sequence is 11 residues long. CDR1 is SGHDT and CDR2 is YYEEEE in the germline V gene. Trimming stripped 2 bases from V and 6 bases from J, with 6 bases between. The CDR3 bases are TGTGCCAGCAGCTTCCAGGCCGAGCAGTACTTC. Its translation is CASSFQAEQYF. Full variable domain (rest looked up from reference TRBV5-6 and TRBJ2-7): DAGVTQSPTHLIKTRGQQVTLRCSPKSGHDTVSWYQQALGQGPQFIFQYYEEEERQRGNFPDRFSGHQFPNYSSELNVNALLLGDSALYLCASSFQAEQYFGPGTRLTVT.

This chain's CDR3 is CASSPGTSGWYEQYF. DNA for the CDR3: TGTGCCAGCAGCCCCGGGACTAGCGGGTGGTACGAGCAGTACTTC. The rearrangement uses TRBV6-6 and TRBJ2-7, with TRBD2 identical over 12 bases. The CDR3 sequence is 15 residues long. Germline V CDR1 and CDR2: MNHNY, SVGAGI (reference sequence). Trimming removed 6 bases from V and 4 bases from J; junction bases left unmatched: 7.